The 29 T cell receptor beta chains in this list originate from one sample, sequenced in a study of identical twins. One entry per CDR3 protein, called by TCRdb with MiXCR from the 5' RACE reads. The profile covers 1.5 million to 2 million distinct CDR3 sequences, with around 33% appearing a single time and 0.27% taken by the ten largest. The sample taken for sequencing was cord blood. These receptors were collected from a newborn girl in good health.

The chain recombines TRBV5-1 with TRBJ2-6; D call uncertain. V lost 2 bases to trimming and J lost 0 bases, with 6 bases between them. CDR1 and CDR2 from the germline V gene are SGHRS and YFSETQ. The CDR3 loop spans 15 amino acids. The DNA for the CDR3 is TGCGCCAGCAGCTTTCCGACCTCTGGGGCCAACGTCCTGACTTTC. Translation: CASSFPTSGANVLTF.

This clonotype turned up a few times. CDR3 protein: CASGLGPKDTQYF. The CDR3, as DNA: TGTGCTAGTGGTTTGGGACCCAAAGATACGCAGTATTTT. The chain combines TRBV12-5 with TRBJ2-3; D is unclear. Germline CDR1 is LGHNT and CDR2 is FRNRAP. V lost 1 base to trimming and J lost 5 bases, with 7 bases between them. This CDR3 comprises 13 residues.

The chain combines TRBV5-1 with TRBJ2-7, with TRBD1 matching over 9 bases. Trimming at V came to 3 bases and at J to 7 bases, leaving 11 bases not matched to a gene. Germline V gene lookup returns CDR1 SGHRS and CDR2 YFSETQ. The CDR3 has 15 residues. This chain's CDR3 is CASSSGTGNYNEQYF. CDR3 coding DNA: TGCGCCAGCAGCTCCGGGACAGGGAACTACAATGAGCAGTACTTC.

This clonotype has only a few counts. V is TRBV28 and J is TRBJ1-2; no reliable D call. The CDR3 sequence is 14 residues long. The germline V gene encodes CDR1 MDHEN and CDR2 SYDVKM. V was pared by 3 bases and J by 8 bases, with 16 bases between. The CDR3: CASSFVSADQGYTF. The DNA of the CDR3 is TGTGCCAGCAGTTTCGTCTCGGCAGACCAAGGCTACACCTTC.

The chain has TRBV20-1 and TRBJ2-1; D call uncertain. From germline, CDR1 is DFQATT and CDR2 SNEGSKA (reference sequence). This CDR3 has 10 amino acids. V gave up 6 bases and J gave up 7 bases, with 7 bases separating them. CDR3 in DNA: TGCAGTGCAGCGATAAATGAGCAGTTCTTC. It is translated as CSAAINEQFF.

This clonotype appeared a single time. This may arise from a read error, as a much more abundant clone is one base away. This sequence joins TRBV10-3 and TRBJ2-3; D is possibly TRBD1 (6 bases). Trimming shortened V by 3 bases and J by 0 bases, and 13 bases separated the two germline ends. CDR3 size: 16 residues. The V gene's germline CDR1 is ENHRY and CDR2 SYGVKD. The CDR3: CAISDKQGASTDTQYF. The CDR3 nucleotides are TGTGCCATCAGTGACAAACAGGGCGCAAGCACAGATACGCAGTATTTT.

This rearrangement joins TRBV7-9 to TRBJ1-2; 7 bases match TRBD1. V shed 1 base, J shed 4 bases, and the junction held 12 bases outside the gene matches. Germline V gives CDR1 SEHNR, CDR2 FQNEAQ (reference sequence). The CDR3 is 17 amino acids. The CDR3 protein is CASSLDSRQGRRYGYTF. CDR3 DNA: TGTGCCAGCAGCTTAGATTCCCGACAGGGAAGACGCTATGGCTACACCTTC.

This clonotype was found a few times. The chain combines TRBV4-2 with TRBJ2-4; D is perhaps TRBD2 (5 bases). The J call may be incorrect, as the DNA end agrees better with TRBJ2-7. Germline assignment: CDR1 LGHNA and CDR2 YNFKEQ. The CDR3 extends over 17 amino acids. The CDR3 coding sequence is TGTGCCAGCAGCCAAGATGAGGGAGCCCATCGGACCTACGAGCAGTACTTC. Amino acids: CASSQDEGAHRTYEQYF.

The rearrangement links TRBV4-2 to TRBJ2-5, with TRBD2 matching over 14 bases. Germline CDR1 is LGHNA and CDR2 is YNFKEQ. The CDR3 sequence is 16 residues long. The J segment lost 11 bases and the V segment lost 1 base, leaving 9 bases of the junction unmatched. CDR3: CASSQGRLAGGNEQYF. Here the CDR3 DNA reads TGTGCCAGCAGCCAAGGAAGACTAGCGGGAGGGAATGAGCAGTACTTC.

The rearrangement joins TRBV5-6 to TRBJ2-1, with 7 positions matching TRBD1. V gave up 3 bases and J gave up 2 bases; unmatched junction bases: 8. CDR1 is SGHDT and CDR2 is YYEEEE in the germline V gene. This CDR3 is 16 amino acids long. The CDR3 DNA reads as TGTGCCAGCAGCTCGGTACACAGGGGTACCTACAATGAGCAGTTCTTC. It is translated as CASSSVHRGTYNEQFF.

The V call is TRBV20-1, the J call TRBJ2-5; weak D call: TRBD2 (5 bases). CDR1 is DFQATT and CDR2 is SNEGSKA in the germline V gene (reference sequence). There are 13 residues in the CDR3. With 3 bases removed from V and 0 bases from J, the gap between germline ends came to 8 bases. DNA of the CDR3: TGCAGTGCTAGTCAGCGGTACCAAGAGACCCAGTACTTC. This codes for CSASQRYQETQYF.

This CDR3 is CSARGMGGRYNEQYF. DNA for the CDR3: TGCAGTGCTAGAGGTATGGGGGGCAGGTACAATGAGCAGTACTTC. This chain joins TRBV20-1 and TRBJ2-5, with D possibly called TRBD1 or TRBD2 (6 bases each). Germline V gene lookup returns CDR1 DFQATT and CDR2 SNEGSKA (reference sequence). CDR3 size: 15 residues. Trimming took off 1 base at V and 11 bases at J, with 23 bases between the two ends.

This clonotype was seen repeatedly, ten times or more. The rearrangement links TRBV7-9 to TRBJ1-1; D might be TRBD1 (5 bases). CDR1 SEHNR and CDR2 FQNEAQ come from the germline V gene (reference sequence). The CDR3 contains 11 residues. V was trimmed by 5 bases and J by 7 bases, leaving 8 bases between them. CDR3 bases: TGTGCCAGCAGCCAGGGACTTGAAGCTTTCTTT. Translated, it gives CASSQGLEAFF.

V usage is TRBV9 and J usage is TRBJ2-5; a possible D gene is TRBD2 (5 bases). V shed 2 bases and J shed 5 bases, with 13 bases lying between them. Germline V gives CDR1 SGDLS, CDR2 YYNGEE. This CDR3 is built from 14 residues. As DNA, the CDR3 is TGTGCCAGCAGCGTCAGCAGGAGGAGGGAGACCCAGTACTTC. Translation gives CASSVSRRRETQYF. The full variable domain, in which reference TRBV9 and TRBJ2-5 provide the parts outside the CDR3, is DSGVTQTPKHLITATGQRVTLRCSPRSGDLSVYWYQQSLDQGLQFLIQYYNGEERAKGNILERFSAQQFPDLHSELNLSSLELGDSALYFCASSVSRRRETQYFGPGTRLLVL.

The rearrangement links TRBV6-6 to TRBJ1-6, with unresolved D. Trimming removed 0 bases at V and 9 bases at J, with 9 bases between. Per germline, CDR1 MNHNY and CDR2 SVGAGI (reference sequence). CDR3 length: 14 amino acids. The CDR3 sequence is CASSYSGWGSPLHF. In DNA form, the CDR3 reads TGTGCCAGCAGTTACTCGGGGTGGGGTTCACCCCTCCACTTT.

The table lists this clonotype with a few counts. The J gene is TRBJ1-2, the V gene TRBV7-2, with unresolved D. The CDR3 consists of 15 residues. Germline V lookup: CDR1 SGHTA, CDR2 FQGNSA. Between the trimmed V and J ends, which lost 1 base and 4 bases, there was a span of 13 bases. CDR3 sequence reads: CASSLVRSNPYGYTF. The DNA of the CDR3 is TGTGCCAGCAGCTTAGTTCGTTCGAACCCCTATGGCTACACCTTC.

The sample holds a few counts of this clonotype. This chain links TRBV25-1 with TRBJ2-7; tentatively, D is TRBD2 (5 bases). The germline V and J ends were trimmed by 4 bases and 2 bases, with 15 bases remaining between them. CDR1 is MGHDK, CDR2 SYGVNS, per germline. The CDR3 is 15 residues long. Written as DNA, the CDR3 is TGTGCCAGCAGTGGAACCGGGTCGGAGGCCTACGAGCAGTACTTC. It codes for CASSGTGSEAYEQYF.

The chain has TRBV19 and TRBJ2-4; D assignment may be TRBD1 or TRBD2 (5 bases each). The DNA matches TRBJ2-7 better at its end, which makes the J call doubtful. The CDR3 loop spans 11 amino acids. Germline lookup yields CDR1 LNHDA and CDR2 SQIVND (reference sequence). CDR3 sequence reads: CASSMGREQYF. The CDR3 nucleotides read TGTGCCAGTAGTATGGGACGCGAGCAGTACTTC.

CDR3 loop: CASSLGQFYNSPLHF. The CDR3 DNA sequence: TGCGCCAGCAGCTTGGGTCAGTTCTATAATTCACCCCTCCACTTT. The gene calls are TRBV5-1 and TRBJ1-6; D gene unclear. V was clipped by 0 bases and J by 3 bases, with 7 bases between them. This CDR3 is 15 amino acids long. In germline, CDR1 is SGHRS, CDR2 YFSETQ.

The gene calls are TRBV10-3 and TRBJ2-3; no reliable D call. The germline V gene has CDR1 ENHRY and CDR2 SYGVKD. The ends were cut back, 7 bases at V and 6 bases at J, with 17 bases in the middle. This CDR3 has 14 amino acids. Here the CDR3 reads CAINEQSGPDTQYF. CDR3 sequence (DNA): TGTGCCATCAATGAACAATCCGGTCCTGATACGCAGTATTTT.

This clonotype was found many times. The chain carries TRBV25-1 and TRBJ1-2; TRBD1 matches 9 bases. The germline V gene has CDR1 MGHDK and CDR2 SYGVNS. This CDR3 region has 14 residues. V lost 3 bases to trimming and J lost 4 bases; unmatched junction nucleotides: 3. In DNA, the CDR3 is TGTGCCAGCAGTGAGGGACAGGGCCTCTATGGCTACACCTTC. It specifies CASSEGQGLYGYTF.

This clonotype was observed a few times. The genes are TRBV7-2 and TRBJ2-3, with D perhaps TRBD2 (6 bases). There are 17 residues in the CDR3. The V gene lost 3 bases and the J gene lost 0 bases, with 16 bases spanning the gap. Germline V gene data show CDR1 as SGHTA and CDR2 as FQGNSA. CDR3 protein: CASSFTRGGTSTDTQYF. As DNA, the CDR3 is TGTGCCAGCAGCTTTACGAGGGGCGGGACTAGCACAGATACGCAGTATTTT.

Regarding this clonotype: The CDR3 ends on some other residue instead of the conserved phenylalanine or tryptophan, so this is likely a read error. The chain employs TRBV18 and TRBJ2-1; 10 nucleotides match TRBD2. V shed 3 bases and J 6 bases; nucleotides not matched to a gene: 5. Germline values: CDR1 KGHSH, CDR2 LQKENI. The CDR3 covers 15 residues. The CDR3 region has the DNA TGTGCCAGCTCACCGAGGCTAGCGGGAGCCAATGAGCAGTTCTGC. This sequence encodes CASSPRLAGANEQFC.

This clonotype has only a few counts. J is TRBJ1-4 and V is TRBV28; tentative D call: TRBD1 (6 bases). V was cut by 5 bases and J by 8 bases, with 18 bases left in between. The germline CDR1 and CDR2 sequences are MDHEN and SYDVKM. The CDR3 has 15 amino acids. The CDR3 DNA is TGTGCCAGCAGTCCGCCTGGGGGGCGGCGGGAAAAACTGTTTTTT. It encodes CASSPPGGRREKLFF. The full variable domain, with the rest looked up from reference TRBV28 and TRBJ1-4, is DVKVTQSSRYLVKRTGEKVFLECVQDMDHENMFWYRQDPGLGLRLIYFSYDVKMKEKGDIPEGYSVSREKKERFSLILESASTNQTSMYLCASSPPGGRREKLFFGSGTQLSVL.

The chain employs TRBV12-3 or TRBV12-4 and TRBJ1-5, with TRBD1 as a possible D gene (5 bases). Trimming shortened V by 3 bases and J by 7 bases, and 19 bases separated the two germline ends. The CDR3 is 16 residues long. The CDR3 protein is CASSLFGRGKIQPQHF. CDR3 sequence (DNA): TGTGCCAGCAGTTTGTTCGGACGGGGGAAAATCCAGCCCCAGCATTTT.

On this clonotype: Given a much more abundant clone one base away, this may be a read error. CDR3 in amino acids: CAGSLIGRGRAVHNEQFF. Written as DNA, the CDR3 is TGCGCCGGCAGCTTGATTGGTCGCGGGAGGGCCGTCCACAATGAGCAGTTCTTC. The chain is built from TRBV5-1 and TRBJ2-1; 9 nucleotides align to TRBD2. Germline V gives CDR1 SGHRS, CDR2 YFSETQ. The CDR3 consists of 18 residues.

Concerning this clonotype: A single base separates this from a much larger clone, so it may be a read error. V is TRBV29-1 and J is TRBJ2-1; tentative D call: TRBD2 (6 bases). This CDR3 contains 15 residues. Germline CDR1 SQVTM, CDR2 ANQGSEA. Trimming cost V 4 bases and J 6 bases, with 19 bases left between them. CDR3 amino acids: CSVARLVSGVNEQFF. In nucleotides, the CDR3 is TGCAGCGTTGCACGACTAGTGTCCGGGGTCAATGAGCAGTTCTTC.

The rearrangement uses TRBV5-1 and TRBJ2-2; 11 bases are a match to TRBD2. The length of the CDR3 is 16 residues. From germline, CDR1 is SGHRS and CDR2 YFSETQ. V lost 1 base and J lost 6; bases outside the gene matches: 5. The CDR3 here is CASSLPRLAGSGELFF. CDR3 coding DNA: TGCGCCAGCAGCTTGCCTAGACTAGCGGGATCCGGGGAGCTGTTTTTT.

The rearrangement uses TRBV29-1 and TRBJ2-5, with D perhaps TRBD1 (7 bases). The DNA end is a closer match to TRBJ2-1, so the J assignment may be wrong. CDR1 and CDR2 (germline): SQVTM, ANQGSEA. This CDR3 contains 13 residues. Here the CDR3 DNA reads TGCAGCGTCGCCAGGGGGGCTCAAGAGACCCAGTTCTTC. Translated, it gives CSVARGAQETQFF.